This T cell receptor (beta chain) comes out of a study of CD8 T cells in Susac syndrome. Germline CDR1 SGHRS, CDR2 YFSETQ. V lost 4 bases and J lost 4, with 17 bases in between. The CDR3 has 15 residues. Random hexamers primed reverse transcription of about 0.5 to 1 ug RNA. By means of immunoSEQ multiplex PCR, TCR beta CDR3 spanning 54 Vbeta and 13 Jbeta underwent amplification. One entry per CDR3 protein results from TCRdb running MiXCR on the immunoSEQ multiplex PCR reads. The sample yields around 150,000 distinct CDR3 sequences, just under 95% seen once. The T cells that were sequenced for TCR beta were CD8+ and CD4+ cells from blood. Purification of the CD8+ and CD4+ T cells relied on negative isolation, and TEMRA cells underwent FACS enrichment.

The chain recombines TRBV5-1 with TRBJ1-1; D unclear. Sequenced material: CD4+ T cells from PBMCs. The receptor was derived from a human donor in good health. CDR3 coding DNA: TGCGCCAGCAGCGCTGTGGGTGGTAGGGTCACTGAAGCTTTCTTT. This translates into CASSAVGGRVTEAFF.